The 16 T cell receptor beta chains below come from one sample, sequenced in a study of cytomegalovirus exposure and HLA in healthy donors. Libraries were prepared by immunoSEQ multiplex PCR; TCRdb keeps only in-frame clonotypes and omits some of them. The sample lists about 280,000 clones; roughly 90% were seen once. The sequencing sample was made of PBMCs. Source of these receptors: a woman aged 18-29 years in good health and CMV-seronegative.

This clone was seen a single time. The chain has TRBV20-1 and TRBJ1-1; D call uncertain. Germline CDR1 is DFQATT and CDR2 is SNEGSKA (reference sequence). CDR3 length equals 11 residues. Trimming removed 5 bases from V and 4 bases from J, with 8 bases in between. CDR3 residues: CSAEGITEAFF. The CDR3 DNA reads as TGCAGTGCTGAGGGTATCACTGAAGCTTTCTTT.

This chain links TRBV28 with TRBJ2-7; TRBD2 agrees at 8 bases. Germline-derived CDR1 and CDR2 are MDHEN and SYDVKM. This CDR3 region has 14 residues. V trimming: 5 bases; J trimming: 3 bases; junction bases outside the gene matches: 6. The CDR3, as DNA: TGTGCCAGCAGTCTAGCGGGTAGCTACTACGAGCAGTACTTC. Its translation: CASSLAGSYYEQYF.

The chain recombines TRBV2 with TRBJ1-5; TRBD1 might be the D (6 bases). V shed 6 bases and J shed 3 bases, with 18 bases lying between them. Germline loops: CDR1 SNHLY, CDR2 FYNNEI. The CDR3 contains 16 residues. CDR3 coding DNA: TGTGCCAGCAGGCGTACCCAACAGGGATACAATCAGCCCCAGCATTTT. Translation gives CASRRTQQGYNQPQHF.

The CDR3 sequence: CASSFSTVTYEQYF. The CDR3 nucleotides read TGTGCCAGCAGCTTCTCGACAGTCACCTACGAGCAGTACTTC. This sequence joins TRBV14 and TRBJ2-7; D may be TRBD1 (5 bases). The CDR3 runs 14 residues. V shed 5 bases and J shed 2 bases, with 13 bases lying between them. The germline V gene has CDR1 SGHDN and CDR2 FVKESK.

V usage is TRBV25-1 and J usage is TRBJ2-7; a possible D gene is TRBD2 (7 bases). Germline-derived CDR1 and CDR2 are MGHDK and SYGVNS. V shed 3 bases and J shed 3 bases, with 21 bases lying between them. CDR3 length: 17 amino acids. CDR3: CASSDRGGASRSYEQYF. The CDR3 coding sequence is TGTGCCAGCAGTGATAGGGGGGGGGCTAGTCGGAGCTACGAGCAGTACTTC.

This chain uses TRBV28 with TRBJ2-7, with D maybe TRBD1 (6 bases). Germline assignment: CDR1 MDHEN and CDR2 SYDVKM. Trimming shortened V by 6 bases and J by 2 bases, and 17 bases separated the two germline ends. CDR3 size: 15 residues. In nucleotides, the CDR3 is TGTGCCAGCAGGGAAAAGGGACATCCTGCCTACGAGCAGTACTTC. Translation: CASREKGHPAYEQYF.

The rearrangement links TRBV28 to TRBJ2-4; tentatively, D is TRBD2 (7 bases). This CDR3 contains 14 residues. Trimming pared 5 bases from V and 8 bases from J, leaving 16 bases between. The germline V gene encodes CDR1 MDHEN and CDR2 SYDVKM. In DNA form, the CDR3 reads TGTGCCAGCAGTGGAGGGGGGGCAGTGGACATTCAGTACTTC. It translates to CASSGGGAVDIQYF.

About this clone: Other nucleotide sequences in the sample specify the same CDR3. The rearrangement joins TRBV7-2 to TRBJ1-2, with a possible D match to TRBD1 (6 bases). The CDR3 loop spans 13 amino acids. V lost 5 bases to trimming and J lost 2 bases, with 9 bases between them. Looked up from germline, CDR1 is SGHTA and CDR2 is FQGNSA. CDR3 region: CASSPDSNYGYTF. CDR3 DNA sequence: TGTGCCAGCAGCCCGGACAGCAACTATGGCTACACCTTC.

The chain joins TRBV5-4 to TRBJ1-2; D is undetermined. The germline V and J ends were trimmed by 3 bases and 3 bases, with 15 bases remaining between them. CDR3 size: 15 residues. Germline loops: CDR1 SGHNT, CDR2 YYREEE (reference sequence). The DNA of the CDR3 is TGTGCCAGCAGCTCTGCGAGGGAGGGAGACTATGGCTACACCTTC. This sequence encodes CASSSAREGDYGYTF. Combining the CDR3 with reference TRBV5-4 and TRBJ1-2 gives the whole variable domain ETGVTQSPTHLIKTRGQQVTLRCSSQSGHNTVSWYQQALGQGPQFIFQYYREEENGRGNFPPRFSGLQFPNYSSELNVNALELDDSALYLCASSSAREGDYGYTFGSGTRLTVV.

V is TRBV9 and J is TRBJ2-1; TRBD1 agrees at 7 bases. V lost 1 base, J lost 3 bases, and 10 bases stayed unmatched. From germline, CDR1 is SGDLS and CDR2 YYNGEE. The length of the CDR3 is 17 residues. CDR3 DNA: TGTGCCAGCAGCGTATTACCAAGGGGGCCGAACTACAATGAGCAGTTCTTC. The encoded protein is CASSVLPRGPNYNEQFF.

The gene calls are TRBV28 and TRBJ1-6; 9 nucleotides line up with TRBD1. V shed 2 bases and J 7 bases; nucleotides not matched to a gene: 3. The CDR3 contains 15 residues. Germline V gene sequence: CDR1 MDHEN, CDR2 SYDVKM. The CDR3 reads CASSLIGTGNSPLHF. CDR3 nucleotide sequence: TGTGCCAGCAGTTTAATTGGGACAGGGAATTCACCCCTCCACTTT.

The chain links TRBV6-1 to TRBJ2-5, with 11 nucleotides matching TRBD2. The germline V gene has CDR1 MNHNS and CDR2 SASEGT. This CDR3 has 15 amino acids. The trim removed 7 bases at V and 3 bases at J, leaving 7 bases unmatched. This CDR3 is CASIPGGLAEETQYF. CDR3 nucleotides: TGTGCCAGCATCCCTGGGGGACTAGCGGAAGAGACCCAGTACTTC.

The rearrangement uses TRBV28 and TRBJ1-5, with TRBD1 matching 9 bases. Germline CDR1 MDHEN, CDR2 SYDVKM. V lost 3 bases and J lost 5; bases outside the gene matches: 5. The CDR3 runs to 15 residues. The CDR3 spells CASSFTGQGYQPQHF. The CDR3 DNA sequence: TGTGCCAGCAGTTTTACGGGACAGGGATATCAGCCCCAGCATTTT.

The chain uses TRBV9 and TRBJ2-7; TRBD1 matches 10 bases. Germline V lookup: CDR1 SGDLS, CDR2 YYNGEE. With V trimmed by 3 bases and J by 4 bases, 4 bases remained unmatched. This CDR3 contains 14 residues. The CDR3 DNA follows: TGTGCCAGCAGCGAAGGGGACAGGGGTTACGAGCAGTACTTC. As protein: CASSEGDRGYEQYF.

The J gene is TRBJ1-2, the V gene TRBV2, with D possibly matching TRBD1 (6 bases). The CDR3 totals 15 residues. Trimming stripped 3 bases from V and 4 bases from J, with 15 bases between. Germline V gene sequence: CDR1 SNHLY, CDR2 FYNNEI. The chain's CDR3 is CASSDMTGPSYGYTF. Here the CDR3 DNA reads TGTGCCAGCAGTGACATGACAGGTCCGTCCTATGGCTACACCTTC.

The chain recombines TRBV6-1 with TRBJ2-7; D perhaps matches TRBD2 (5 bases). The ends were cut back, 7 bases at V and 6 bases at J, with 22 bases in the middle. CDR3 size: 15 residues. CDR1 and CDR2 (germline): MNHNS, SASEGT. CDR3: CASNGPPTTRREQYF. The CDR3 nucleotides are TGTGCCAGCAATGGCCCCCCAACCACTAGACGCGAGCAGTACTTC.